The next 20 T cell receptor beta chains were all read from a single sample in a study of blood T cell repertoires in COVID-19. Clones were read by immunoSEQ multiplex PCR, and TCRdb kept only the in-frame ones, dropping some. Of fewer than 250,000 clones listed, 65% to 85% are singletons. The specimen sequenced was peripheral blood. The receptors originated from a man aged 45-65 years with active or convalescent COVID-19.

V and J are TRBV6-5 and TRBJ2-7; TRBD1 aligns across 8 bases. Germline V CDR1 and CDR2: MNHEY, SVGAGI. V lost 4 bases to trimming and J lost 0 bases; unmatched junction nucleotides: 2. The CDR3 has 14 amino acids. The CDR3 is CASSSGGNSYEQYF. The CDR3 DNA reads TGTGCCAGCAGTTCAGGGGGCAACTCCTACGAGCAGTACTTC.

For the CDR3, the DNA is TGTGCCAGCAGTGAAAACCGCTTTGGTTCCCACTTAAACTCCTACGAGCAGTACTTC. Its protein is CASSENRFGSHLNSYEQYF. The chain has TRBV6-1 and TRBJ2-7; D gene ambiguous. Germline V gene sequence: CDR1 MNHNS, CDR2 SASEGT. The CDR3 length is 19 residues. With 2 bases removed from V and 0 bases from J, the gap between germline ends came to 23 bases.

The chain employs TRBV7-9 and TRBJ1-1; 7 bases match TRBD1. CDR1 is SEHNR and CDR2 is FQNEAQ in the germline V gene (reference sequence). The CDR3 has 15 amino acids. Trimming removed 5 bases from V and 0 bases from J; junction bases left unmatched: 6. The CDR3 nucleotides are TGTGCCAGCAGCGCTCGACAGGGCTTGAACACTGAAGCTTTCTTT. Translating gives CASSARQGLNTEAFF.

The table lists this clone with a count of one. The gene calls are TRBV20-1 and TRBJ1-4, with 7 bases that match TRBD1. In germline, CDR1 is DFQATT, CDR2 SNEGSKA (reference sequence). This CDR3 region has 15 residues. The J segment lost 0 bases and the V segment lost 3 bases, leaving 4 bases of the junction unmatched. CDR3 DNA: TGCAGTGCTAGTGGGACAGCAACAACTAATGAAAAACTGTTTTTT. It encodes CSASGTATTNEKLFF.

This clone was picked up one time. This rearrangement joins TRBV3-1 (or the pseudogene TRBV3-2) to TRBJ1-1, with D possibly matching TRBD1 (6 bases). Trimming cost V 1 base and J 5 bases, with 11 bases left between them. The CDR3 loop spans 14 amino acids. Per germline, CDR1 LGHDT and CDR2 YNNKEL (reference sequence). The CDR3, as DNA: TGTGCCAGCAGCCAAGCCAGGGGAGGGACTGAAGCTTTCTTT. Translated: CASSQARGGTEAFF.

The chain employs TRBV6-6 and TRBJ1-5, with TRBD1 matching over 8 bases. Germline CDR1 reads MNHNY; CDR2 reads SVGAGI (reference sequence). The CDR3 totals 17 residues. V gave up 5 bases and J gave up 3 bases; unmatched junction bases: 12. The CDR3: CASSPGQGNLFNQPQHF. The CDR3 DNA follows: TGTGCCAGCAGTCCCGGACAGGGAAATCTGTTCAATCAGCCCCAGCATTTT.

The V gene is TRBV10-2, the J gene TRBJ1-1; D perhaps matches TRBD1 (6 bases). CDR3 length: 15 residues. V was trimmed by 2 bases and J by 5 bases, leaving 15 bases between them. CDR1 and CDR2 from the germline V gene are WSHSY and SAAADI. DNA for the CDR3: TGCGCCAGCAGTGAGATGGCAGGGGTAGGGACTGAAGCTTTCTTT. Amino acid sequence: CASSEMAGVGTEAFF.

V and J are TRBV28 and TRBJ1-4; D perhaps matches TRBD1 (5 bases). Trimming took off 2 bases at V and 8 bases at J, with 12 bases between the two ends. The CDR3 runs 14 residues. Germline values: CDR1 MDHEN, CDR2 SYDVKM. DNA of the CDR3: TGTGCCAGCAGTTTAATGGGGGGGTGGGAAAAACTGTTTTTT. It specifies CASSLMGGWEKLFF.

The chain uses TRBV2 and TRBJ2-7, with D possibly matching TRBD2 (5 bases). The CDR3 extends over 16 amino acids. V was pared by 1 base and J by 1 base, with 14 bases between. Germline CDR1 SNHLY, CDR2 FYNNEI. In DNA form, the CDR3 reads TGTGCCAGCAGTGAAGGCGACGGGAAACCTTCCTACGAGCAGTACTTC. Translation: CASSEGDGKPSYEQYF.

V gene TRBV5-1 combines with J gene TRBJ2-4; 7 bases map to TRBD2. After removal of 2 bases from V and 7 bases from J, the junction contained 3 bases not matched to a gene. This CDR3 is 13 amino acids long. CDR1 is SGHRS and CDR2 is YFSETQ in the germline V gene. The CDR3 spells CASSFPGGNIQYF. CDR3 DNA: TGCGCCAGCAGCTTCCCCGGGGGGAACATTCAGTACTTC.

This clone has just one count. The chain couples TRBV5-1 to TRBJ1-3; D might be TRBD1 (6 bases). V lost 3 bases and J lost 0, with 10 bases in between. Germline V gene sequence: CDR1 SGHRS, CDR2 YFSETQ. This CDR3 comprises 15 residues. The CDR3 DNA reads TGCGCCAGCAGCTCCGGGACACCCTCTGGAAACACCATATATTTT. Amino acid sequence: CASSSGTPSGNTIYF.

This chain uses TRBV28 with TRBJ1-6; no definite D call. Germline loops: CDR1 MDHEN, CDR2 SYDVKM. V lost 6 bases to trimming and J lost 7 bases, with 19 bases between them. The CDR3 has 16 residues. CDR3 coding DNA: TGTGCCAGCAGCTGGCCCCCAGTTACCTCCAATTCACCCCTCCACTTT. It is translated as CASSWPPVTSNSPLHF.

The chain recombines TRBV27 with TRBJ1-2; D gene ambiguous. Germline CDR1 and CDR2: MNHEY and SMNVEV (reference sequence). V was pared by 4 bases and J by 3 bases, with 18 bases between. CDR3 size: 16 residues. CDR3 in amino acids: CASSSPSLAGDYGYTF. CDR3 coding DNA: TGTGCCAGCAGTTCTCCTTCTCTAGCCGGGGACTATGGCTACACCTTC.

The genes are TRBV3-1 (or the pseudogene TRBV3-2) and TRBJ2-5, with D unclear. Germline V gives CDR1 LGHDT, CDR2 YNNKEL (reference sequence). V was trimmed by 1 base and J by 2 bases, leaving 8 bases between them. This CDR3 is 14 amino acids long. The CDR3, as DNA: TGTGCCAGCAGCCAAGTTGGCGGACAAGAGACCCAGTACTTC. Translation gives CASSQVGGQETQYF.

With regard to this clone: This same CDR3 is encoded by further DNA sequences in the sample. CDR3 coding DNA: TGTGCCAGCAGTTTTTCAACAGGGTACAATTCACCCCTCCACTTT. Protein sequence: CASSFSTGYNSPLHF. The genes are TRBV28 and TRBJ1-6; D perhaps matches TRBD1 (6 bases). V was shortened by 3 bases and J by 7 bases, with 13 bases between the two germline ends. CDR3 length: 15 amino acids. The germline V gene has CDR1 MDHEN and CDR2 SYDVKM.

The chain joins TRBV19 to TRBJ1-2; TRBD1 is a possible D gene (5 bases). V gave up 9 bases and J gave up 7 bases, with 21 bases separating them. CDR3 size: 14 residues. From germline, CDR1 is LNHDA and CDR2 SQIVND (reference sequence). CDR3: CASQQSLDSFGYTF. In nucleotides, the CDR3 is TGTGCCAGCCAGCAAAGTTTAGACAGTTTTGGCTACACCTTC.

The chain uses TRBV18 and TRBJ1-4, with 7 bases aligning to TRBD1. Trimming cost V 2 bases and J 7 bases; bases outside gene matches: 10. The CDR3 length is 16 residues. CDR1 is KGHSH and CDR2 is LQKENI in the germline V gene. The CDR3 bases are TGTGCCAGCTCACCAAACGGACAGGCCACAGGTGAAAAACTGTTTTTT. Its protein product is CASSPNGQATGEKLFF.

The chain uses TRBV28 and TRBJ2-2, with D unresolved. The V end was cut by 4 bases, the J end by 7 bases, with 7 bases between. CDR3 size: 12 residues. Germline CDR1 MDHEN, CDR2 SYDVKM. The CDR3, as DNA: TGTGCCAGCAGTTCCAATTTCGGGGAGCTGTTTTTT. Its protein is CASSSNFGELFF.

This chain uses TRBV5-1 with TRBJ1-2, with TRBD1 matching 7 bases. The germline V gene has CDR1 SGHRS and CDR2 YFSETQ. The junction had 7 bases not matched to a gene; V was cut back by 0 bases and J by 8 bases. This CDR3 comprises 14 residues. The CDR3, as DNA: TGCGCCAGCAGCTTGGAGGGGGCCAGGTTCGGCTACACCTTC. It codes for CASSLEGARFGYTF.

The genes are TRBV6-5 and TRBJ2-3; TRBD2 agrees at 8 bases. V shed 7 bases, J shed 6 bases, and the junction held 6 bases outside the gene matches. The germline V gene has CDR1 MNHEY and CDR2 SVGAGI. The CDR3 length is 13 residues. CDR3 sequence (DNA): TGTGCCAGCACCCTGACTAGCGTGGATACGCAGTATTTT. Its translation is CASTLTSVDTQYF.